This paragraph reports one T cell receptor beta chain. Its antigen is undetermined. This specimen comes from a study of shared clonotypes between healthy human individuals. The CDR3 has 19 residues. The V gene end was trimmed by 4 bases and the J gene end by 1 base; junction bases not matched to a gene: 12. Germline CDR1 is SGHNT and CDR2 is YYREEE (reference sequence). Some clones are missing from TCRdb's copy, which holds only in-frame ones; the method was immunoSEQ multiplex PCR. Found here are 550,000 to 700,000 clones, around 73% of them singletons; the top ten hold around 2%. Donors were healthy HIV-negative adults without recently reported acute infections or vaccinations. General study findings and limits: Naive subsets generally exceeded memory subsets in estimated richness. Among donors, the sharing of clonotypes was expected to be influenced by sequencing depth.

Material for sequencing was memory CD4+ T cells sorted from blood. Documented subset: CD45RA-negative fraction. The chain is built from TRBV5-4 and TRBJ2-3; TRBD2 matches at 13 bases. The source of this sequence is a woman aged 25 to 39 in good health. Here the CDR3 DNA reads TGTGCCAGCAGCCATGGGACTAGCGGGAACTTCGGTGGCACAGATACGCAGTATTTT. This encodes CASSHGTSGNFGGTDTQYF. Looking up the rest from reference TRBV5-4 and TRBJ2-3 gives the full variable domain: ETGVTQSPTHLIKTRGQQVTLRCSSQSGHNTVSWYQQALGQGPQFIFQYYREEENGRGNFPPRFSGLQFPNYSSELNVNALELDDSALYLCASSHGTSGNFGGTDTQYFGPGTRLTVL.